This entry concerns a single TCR beta chain. Antigen: not known. At one end the junction does not follow the germline gene, possibly because of a read error. The CDR3 has 15 amino acids. TCRdb re-analysed the 5' RACE reads in MiXCR, keeping a single row per CDR3 protein. Among 350,000 to 450,000 distinct CDR3 sequences, roughly a quarter were seen once, and the ten largest hold roughly 0.9%. The entry originates in a study of CD8 T cells in ankylosing spondylitis. Study results and caveats: What appeared characteristic of ankylosing spondylitis blood was a TCR beta motif of eight highly homologous variants.

This chain connects TRBV12-3 or TRBV12-4 to TRBJ1-4, with 8 bases that match TRBD1. The TCR originated in a male donor with ankylosing spondylitis. Sequenced input: blood, either unsorted or a sorted T cell fraction (not recorded which). Written as DNA, the CDR3 is TGTTCCAGCAGCCCCCGAACAGGGGGGAATGAAAAACTGTTTTTT. Protein product: CSSSPRTGGNEKLFF.